This T cell receptor (beta chain) is from a study of blood T cell repertoires in COVID-19 (TCRdb year 2020). General notes on the study: Collaborator samples came from the United States, Italy and Spain and covered acute and convalescent phases of COVID-19. The material from the prospective study consisted of cDNA or gDNA derived from T cells, B-cell-depleted T cells, or PBMCs. Deeply sampled blood TCRbeta repertoires from subjects exposed to, actively infected with, or recovered from COVID-19 were included in the dataset. A freely available public database, intended as a resource for researchers studying the immune response to SARS-CoV-2, is where the repertoires were released. Samples were obtained from the ongoing ImmuneRACE study (first 160 participants) and from about 1,300 subjects provided by 6 global collaborators. Sample metadata almost always included a de-identified subject ID, COVID-19 status, age in years and sex. Where HLA class I and class II types were available, the types were taken from metadata supplied by the sample provider, not from assay-based typing.

V drops 3 bases and J drops 4 bases, leaving 14 bases in between. The CDR3 starts with the cysteine, ends with the phenylalanine, and has 14 residues. The read is trimmed to its CDR3 DNA, 42 bases read in frame from base 1. Per the germline V gene, SGDLS is the CDR1 and YYNGEE is the CDR2. One collaborating source in Seattle enrolled patients during active infection and followed them longitudinally through the course of disease. Each collaborating institution followed its own protocols to collect whole blood in K2EDTA tubes. Collaborator samples were shipped for TCRbeta analysis as frozen whole blood, isolated PBMCs, or DNA extracted from either sample type. TCRbeta CDR3 regions were amplified from genomic DNA by means of the immunoSEQ Assay, a bias-controlled multiplex PCR. The paper's data handling went like this. Within the assay, amplification of reference gene primers was used to estimate how many nucleated cells each sample contained. To quantify the absolute abundance of each unique TCRbeta CDR3 rearrangement, sequence reads were collapsed and filtered. For each sample, productive Simpson clonality was calculated as the square root of Simpson's diversity index across productive rearrangements. TCRdb holds this immuneACCESS table with in-frame rearrangements only. Some clones are missing; in checked studies, unresolved V genes explain under half, and the rest has no known cause. Clone size and V and J calls were adopted from that table, with D and trimming inferred from the DNA. The sample data list 200,000 to 250,000 clones, and about 88% of these were observed just once. 15% to 20% of the sample comes from the top ten.

This clone showed up just once. Its antigen is not yet known. One base away there is no much larger clone; base qualities are not given. The research as a whole found: Clinical and demographic metadata were provided uncurated, with the amount varying by source and participant.

The chain joins TRBV9 to TRBJ2-7; a tentative D match to TRBD2 spans 6 bases. This clonotype originated in a man aged 50 to 59 with COVID-19, enrolled during active disease. Sequences were obtained from peripheral blood. CDR3 reads: CASSATGTGYEQYF. The DNA sequence is as follows: TGTGCCAGCAGCGCTACCGGGACTGGTTACGAGCAGTACTTC.